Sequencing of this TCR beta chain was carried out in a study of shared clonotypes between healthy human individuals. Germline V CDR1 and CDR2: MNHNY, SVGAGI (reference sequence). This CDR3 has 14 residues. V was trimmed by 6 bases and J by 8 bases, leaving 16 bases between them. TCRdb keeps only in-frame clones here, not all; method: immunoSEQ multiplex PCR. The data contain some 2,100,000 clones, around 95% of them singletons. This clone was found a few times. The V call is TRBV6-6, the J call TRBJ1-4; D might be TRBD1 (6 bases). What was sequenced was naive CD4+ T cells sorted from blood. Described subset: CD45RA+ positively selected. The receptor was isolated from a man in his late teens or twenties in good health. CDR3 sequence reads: CASRVQGLGEKLFF. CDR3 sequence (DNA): TGTGCCAGCAGGGTACAGGGTTTAGGGGAAAAACTGTTTTTT.